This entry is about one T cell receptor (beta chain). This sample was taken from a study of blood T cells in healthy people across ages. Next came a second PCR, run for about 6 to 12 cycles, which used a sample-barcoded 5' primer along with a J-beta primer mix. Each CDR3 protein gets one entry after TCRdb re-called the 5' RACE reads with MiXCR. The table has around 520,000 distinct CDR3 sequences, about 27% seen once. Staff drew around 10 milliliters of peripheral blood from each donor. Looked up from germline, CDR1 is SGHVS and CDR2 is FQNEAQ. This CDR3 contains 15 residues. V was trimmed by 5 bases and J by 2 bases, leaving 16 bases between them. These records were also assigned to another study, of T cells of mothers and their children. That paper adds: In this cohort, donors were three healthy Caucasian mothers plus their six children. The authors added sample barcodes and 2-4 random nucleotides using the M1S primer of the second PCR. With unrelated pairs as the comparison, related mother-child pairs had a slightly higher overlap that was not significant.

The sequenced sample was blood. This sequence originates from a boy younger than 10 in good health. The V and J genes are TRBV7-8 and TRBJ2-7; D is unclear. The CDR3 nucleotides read TGTGCCAGCAGCCAAAGACGGGTAGGGCCCTACGAGCAGTACTTC. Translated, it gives CASSQRRVGPYEQYF.